Below, one T cell receptor (beta chain) is given with its context. What it binds is unknown. Noted time point: blood 4 weeks post-SBRT, at nephrectomy. Treatment noted: 15 Gy SBRT to primary tumor, nephrectomy 4 weeks later. Nephrectomy followed 15 Gy stereotactic body radiation by 4 weeks. Radiation-treated patients gave blood at baseline, week 2 and week 4. The entry originates in a study of radiation and T cells in renal cell carcinoma. Here immunoSEQ multiplex PCR was the method, and the copy in TCRdb shows in-frame clones only, minus some. The sample yields over 85,000 clones, 85% seen once. Notes on the study in general: Top tumor clonotypes rose in blood 2 weeks post-radiation, then contracted.

The TCR originated in a man in his forties or fifties with renal cell carcinoma. This sample comprised blood, obtained from a patient whose treatment included radiotherapy and nephrectomy.

CDR3 sequence (DNA): TGTGCCAGCAGTGAAACGGCACTCTGGGGGCCCCAGCATTTT. Its translation is CASSETALWGPQHF. This chain joins TRBV6-1 and TRBJ1-5; D remains ambiguous. The ends were cut back, 2 bases at V and 9 bases at J, with 14 bases in the middle. Per germline, CDR1 MNHNS and CDR2 SASEGT. CDR3 length equals 14 residues.